Presented here are 21 T cell receptor beta chains from one specimen sequenced in a study of cytomegalovirus exposure and HLA in healthy donors. PCR employed 60 Vbeta and 13 Jbeta primers. Method: immunoSEQ multiplex PCR; TCRdb's copy keeps in-frame clones and lacks some. The sample lists approximately 50,000 clones, about 80% occurring once. Specimen: PBMCs. Every receptor here comes from a young man in good health and CMV-seronegative.

The chain carries TRBV9 and TRBJ2-7; possible D gene TRBD1, 5 bases. Germline V gene sequence: CDR1 SGDLS, CDR2 YYNGEE. V dropped 4 bases and J dropped 0 bases, with 11 bases sitting between them. This CDR3 is 14 amino acids long. The CDR3 coding sequence is TGTGCCAGCAGCCCGACAGTGTTCTCCTACGAGCAGTACTTC. This gives the protein CASSPTVFSYEQYF.

This chain links TRBV5-1 with TRBJ2-7; 10 bases map to TRBD1. The CDR3 is 14 amino acids. The V segment lost 2 bases and the J segment 4 bases; nucleotides outside the gene matches: 3. Germline V CDR1 and CDR2: SGHRS, YFSETQ. The CDR3 sequence: CASSLGQGEYEQYF. The CDR3 region has the DNA TGCGCCAGCAGCTTAGGACAGGGGGAATACGAGCAGTACTTC.

The V call is TRBV6-4, the J call TRBJ2-3; D perhaps matches TRBD1 (6 bases). Trimming removed 2 bases from V and 0 bases from J, with 6 bases in between. The CDR3 loop spans 14 amino acids. CDR1 is MRHNA and CDR2 is SNTAGT in the germline V gene. CDR3 coding DNA: TGTGCCAGCAGTGACACAGGGAGCACAGATACGCAGTATTTT. Amino acid sequence: CASSDTGSTDTQYF.

The chain combines TRBV7-6 with TRBJ2-6, with D perhaps TRBD1 (5 bases). The germline V gene encodes CDR1 SGHVS and CDR2 FNYEAQ. This CDR3 region has 16 residues. Deletions cut 3 bases from V and 3 bases from J, with 12 bases between. The DNA of the CDR3 is TGTGCCAGCAGCTTTCAGGGAACGGGTGGGGCCAACGTCCTGACTTTC. This gives the protein CASSFQGTGGANVLTF.

This rearrangement joins TRBV4-3 to TRBJ2-3; 8 bases are shared with TRBD2. This CDR3 region has 16 residues. After removal of 2 bases from V and 0 bases from J, the junction contained 4 bases not matched to a gene. CDR1 is LGHNA and CDR2 is YSLEER in the germline V gene. For the CDR3, the DNA is TGCGCCAGCAGCCAACTAGCGGGCCCTAGCACAGATACGCAGTATTTT. Its translation is CASSQLAGPSTDTQYF.

This clone has more than one count but fewer than ten. V and J are TRBV14 and TRBJ1-2; 7 bases are a match to TRBD1. Germline assignment: CDR1 SGHDN and CDR2 FVKESK. The J segment lost 4 bases and the V segment lost 0 bases, leaving 11 bases of the junction unmatched. The CDR3 length is 17 residues. The CDR3 nucleotides are TGTGCCAGCAGCCAAGACCTACAGGGGCGGAGTGGCTATGGCTACACCTTC. Translating it yields CASSQDLQGRSGYGYTF.

A few counts support this clone. The V gene is TRBV9, the J gene TRBJ2-2, with 7 bases matching TRBD2. From germline, CDR1 is SGDLS and CDR2 YYNGEE. J lost 7 bases, V lost 4 bases, and 7 bases had no gene match. The CDR3 runs to 14 residues. The CDR3 bases are TGTGCCAGCAGCCCCGGACTAGTGGACGGGGAGCTGTTTTTT. Translated, it gives CASSPGLVDGELFF.

The chain recombines TRBV5-1 with TRBJ2-5, with 15 bases fitting TRBD2. V was pared by 5 bases and J by 0 bases, with 2 bases of the junction left unmatched. The CDR3 totals 16 residues. Germline CDR1 and CDR2: SGHRS and YFSETQ. This chain's CDR3 is CASRGLAGGYQETQYF. The CDR3 region has the DNA TGCGCCAGCAGGGGACTAGCGGGGGGATACCAAGAGACCCAGTACTTC.

The chain links TRBV12-5 to TRBJ1-2; 7 nucleotides line up with TRBD1. V shed 4 bases, J shed 7 bases, and the junction held 9 bases outside the gene matches. The CDR3 extends over 14 amino acids. Germline loops: CDR1 LGHNT, CDR2 FRNRAP. CDR3 sequence (DNA): TGTGCTAGTGGTTCCGGACAGGATAAAGCTGGCTACACCTTC. Its protein is CASGSGQDKAGYTF.

J is TRBJ2-3 and V is TRBV9, with TRBD2 matching over 9 bases. CDR3 size: 17 residues. With 4 bases clipped from V and 3 bases from J, the junction kept 12 bases outside the gene matches. The germline V gene has CDR1 SGDLS and CDR2 YYNGEE. CDR3 sequence: CASSPGVAGVSTDTQYF. The CDR3 nucleotides read TGTGCCAGCAGCCCCGGGGTAGCGGGAGTGTCGACAGATACGCAGTATTTT.

This clone was detected once. The chain has TRBV4-1 and TRBJ2-3; a weak D match, TRBD2 (5 bases). The CDR3 has 16 residues. With 0 bases removed from V and 0 bases from J, the gap between germline ends came to 10 bases. Germline CDR1 is MGHRA and CDR2 is YSYEKL. The CDR3 spells CASSQDEAASTDTQYF. In nucleotides, the CDR3 is TGCGCCAGCAGCCAAGATGAAGCGGCTAGCACAGATACGCAGTATTTT.

The chain couples TRBV5-1 to TRBJ2-5, with D maybe TRBD1 (5 bases). The end of the DNA is better explained by TRBJ2-7, so the J call may be wrong. The CDR3 spans 14 residues. Looked up from germline, CDR1 is SGHRS and CDR2 is YFSETQ. CDR3 loop: CASSPTGPQYEQYF. The CDR3 DNA sequence: TGCGCCAGCAGCCCCACAGGCCCCCAGTACGAGCAGTACTTC.

CDR3 bases: TGCGCCAGCAGCTTGGAGCTAGCTGAGACAGATACGCAGTATTTT. Amino acid sequence: CASSLELAETDTQYF. The chain has TRBV5-1 and TRBJ2-3; possibly TRBD2 for D (5 bases). V lost 0 bases, J lost 3 bases, and 11 bases lay in between. CDR1 SGHRS and CDR2 YFSETQ come from the germline V gene. The CDR3 has 15 amino acids.

This clone was recorded a few times. V and J are TRBV5-4 and TRBJ2-1, with TRBD1 as a possible D gene (7 bases). CDR1 and CDR2 (germline): SGHNT, YYREEE (reference sequence). With 4 bases removed from V and 7 bases from J, the gap between germline ends came to 12 bases. The CDR3 totals 13 residues. The CDR3 DNA reads as TGTGCCAGCAGCCAGGGGGGTTTTAATGAGCAGTTCTTC. This translates into CASSQGGFNEQFF.

The V call is TRBV27, the J call TRBJ2-1; 8 bases align to TRBD2. The junction had 6 bases not matched to a gene; V was cut back by 8 bases and J by 0 bases. The CDR3 totals 15 residues. Germline CDR1 is MNHEY and CDR2 is SMNVEV (reference sequence). In nucleotides, the CDR3 is TGTGCCAGCTGTAGCGGGGCCAGCTCCTACAATGAGCAGTTCTTC. The encoded protein is CASCSGASSYNEQFF.

V is TRBV2 and J is TRBJ2-7; 11 nucleotides match TRBD1. The CDR3 consists of 14 residues. The V gene end was trimmed by 6 bases and the J gene end by 4 bases; junction bases not matched to a gene: 5. Germline V gives CDR1 SNHLY, CDR2 FYNNEI. Here the CDR3 DNA reads TGTGCCAGCAGCGCCGGGACAGGGGGGTACGAGCAGTACTTC. Translation: CASSAGTGGYEQYF.

V is TRBV5-1 and J is TRBJ1-5; 8 nucleotides align to TRBD1. This CDR3 region has 14 residues. J lost 2 bases, V lost 5 bases, and 3 bases had no gene match. Germline V gene sequence: CDR1 SGHRS, CDR2 YFSETQ. This chain's CDR3 is CASSPGQGNQPQHF. CDR3 coding DNA: TGCGCCAGCAGTCCGGGACAGGGCAATCAGCCCCAGCATTTT. Looking up the rest from reference TRBV5-1 and TRBJ1-5 gives the full variable domain: KAGVTQTPRYLIKTRGQQVTLSCSPISGHRSVSWYQQTPGQGLQFLFEYFSETQRNKGNFPGRFSGRQFSNSRSEMNVSTLELGDSALYLCASSPGQGNQPQHFGDGTRLSIL.

CDR3 sequence: CATSNEGSQAETQYF. The CDR3, as DNA: TGTGCCACCAGCAACGAGGGATCCCAGGCAGAGACCCAGTACTTC. This sequence joins TRBV15 and TRBJ2-5; the D gene is possibly TRBD2 (5 bases). Looked up from germline, CDR1 is LNHNV and CDR2 is YYDKDF (reference sequence). The CDR3 length is 15 residues. V was trimmed by 4 bases and J by 4 bases, leaving 16 bases between them. Full variable domain (rest looked up from reference TRBV15 and TRBJ2-5): DAMVIQNPRYQVTQFGKPVTLSCSQTLNHNVMYWYQQKSSQAPKLLFHYYDKDFNNEADTPDNFQSRRPNTSFCFLDIRSPGLGDTAMYLCATSNEGSQAETQYFGPGTRLLVL.

The chain couples TRBV19 to TRBJ2-7; D might be TRBD2 (7 bases). The CDR3 spans 17 residues. Trimming shortened V by 5 bases and J by 3 bases, and 23 bases separated the two germline ends. The germline V gene has CDR1 LNHDA and CDR2 SQIVND (reference sequence). The CDR3 here is CASSSRGGNGTFYEQYF. The DNA of the CDR3 is TGTGCCAGTAGTTCGAGGGGGGGAAACGGAACGTTCTACGAGCAGTACTTC.

The genes are TRBV27 and TRBJ2-1; D remains ambiguous. Germline loops: CDR1 MNHEY, CDR2 SMNVEV (reference sequence). The CDR3 extends over 12 amino acids. Trimming stripped 0 bases from V and 7 bases from J, with 4 bases between. The CDR3 here is CASSLSPNEQFF. CDR3 bases: TGTGCCAGCAGTTTATCCCCGAATGAGCAGTTCTTC.

A few counts support this clone. The gene calls are TRBV6-5 and TRBJ1-5, with TRBD1 matching 9 bases. The CDR3 runs to 14 residues. Germline V lookup: CDR1 MNHEY, CDR2 SVGAGI. V lost 4 bases to trimming and J lost 7 bases; unmatched junction nucleotides: 5. CDR3 sequence reads: CASSSGQGNQPQHF. The CDR3, as DNA: TGTGCCAGCAGTTCGGGACAGGGAAACCAGCCCCAGCATTTT.